This TCR beta chain was sequenced during a study of blood T cells in healthy people across ages. V shed 0 bases and J shed 0 bases, with 8 bases lying between them. This CDR3 has 15 amino acids. Per germline, CDR1 MNHNY and CDR2 SVGAGI (reference sequence). A second PCR of about 7 to 11 cycles used a sample-barcoded 5' primer and a J-beta primer mix. TCRdb re-called the 5' RACE reads through MiXCR, storing one row per CDR3 protein. The sample records around 750,000 distinct CDR3 sequences, about 53% being singletons. This chain uses TRBV6-6 with TRBJ1-2; D gene ambiguous. The sequence was collected from an elderly man in good health. The specimen was blood. CDR3 loop: CASSYSSGANYGYTF. The DNA for the CDR3 is TGTGCCAGCAGTTACTCGAGCGGGGCTAACTATGGCTACACCTTC.